This T cell receptor (beta chain) was sequenced in a study of cytomegalovirus exposure and HLA in healthy donors. Study-wide findings and caveats: An Asian-associated ancestry cluster reportedly showed fewer N-insertions than the approximately 650-donor mean in a later analysis.

The CDR3 covers 18 residues. Unmatched junction bases numbered 11, after V lost 5 bases and J lost 0 bases. Germline CDR1 and CDR2: SNHLY and FYNNEI. Vbeta (60) and Jbeta (13) primers were used in the PCR. Using immunoSEQ multiplex PCR, the repertoire was profiled, and TCRdb retains in-frame clones only, with some absent. The repertoire includes about 170,000 clones, just under 80% of them detected once, and approximately 13% sits in the top ten. Only one count was recorded for this clone. What it recognizes is unknown. The sample comprised PBMCs. V and J are TRBV2 and TRBJ2-2; TRBD1 agrees at 8 bases. The sequence was obtained from a woman in her forties or fifties in good health and CMV-seropositive. CDR3 loop: CASSPGQVQFANTGELFF. The CDR3, as DNA: TGTGCCAGCAGTCCGGGACAGGTCCAGTTCGCGAACACCGGGGAGCTGTTTTTT.